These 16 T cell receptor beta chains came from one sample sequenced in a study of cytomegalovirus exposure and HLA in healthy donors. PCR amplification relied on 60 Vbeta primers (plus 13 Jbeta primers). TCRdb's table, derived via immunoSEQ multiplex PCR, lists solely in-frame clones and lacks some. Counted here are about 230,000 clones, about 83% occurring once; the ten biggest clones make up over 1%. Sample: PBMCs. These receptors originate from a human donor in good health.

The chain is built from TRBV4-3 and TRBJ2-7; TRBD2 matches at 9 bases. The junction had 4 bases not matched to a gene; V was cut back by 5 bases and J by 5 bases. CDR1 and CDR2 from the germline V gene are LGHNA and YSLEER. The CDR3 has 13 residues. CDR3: CASSARLADEQYF. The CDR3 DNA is TGCGCCAGCAGCGCCCGACTAGCGGACGAGCAGTACTTC.

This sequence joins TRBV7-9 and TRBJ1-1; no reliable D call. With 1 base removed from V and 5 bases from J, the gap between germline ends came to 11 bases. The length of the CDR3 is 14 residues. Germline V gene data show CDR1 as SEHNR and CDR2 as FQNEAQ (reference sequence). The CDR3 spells CASSLVDRRTEAFF. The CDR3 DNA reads TGTGCCAGCAGCTTAGTTGACCGGAGAACTGAAGCTTTCTTT. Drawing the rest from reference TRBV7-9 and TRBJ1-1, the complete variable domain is DTGVSQNPRHKITKRGQNVTFRCDPISEHNRLYWYRQTLGQGPEFLTYFQNEAQLEKSRLLSDRFSAERPKGSFSTLEIQRTEQGDSAMYLCASSLVDRRTEAFFGQGTRLTVV.

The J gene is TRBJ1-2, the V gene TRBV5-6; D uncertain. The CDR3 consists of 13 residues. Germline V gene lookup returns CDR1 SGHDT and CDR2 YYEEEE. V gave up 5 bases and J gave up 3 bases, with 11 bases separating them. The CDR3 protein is CASSLDLDYGYTF. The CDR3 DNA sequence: TGTGCCAGCAGTTTAGACTTGGACTATGGCTACACCTTC.

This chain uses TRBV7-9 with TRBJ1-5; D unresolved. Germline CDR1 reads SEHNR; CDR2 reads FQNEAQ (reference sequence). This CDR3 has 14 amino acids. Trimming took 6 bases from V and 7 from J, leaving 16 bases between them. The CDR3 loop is CASSIEGIGQPQHF. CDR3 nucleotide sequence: TGTGCCAGCAGTATTGAGGGAATAGGGCAGCCCCAGCATTTT.

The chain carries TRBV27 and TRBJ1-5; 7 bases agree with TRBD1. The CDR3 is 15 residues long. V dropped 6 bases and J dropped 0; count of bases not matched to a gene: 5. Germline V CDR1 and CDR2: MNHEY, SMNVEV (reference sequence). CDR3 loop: CASRFQGGSNQPQHF. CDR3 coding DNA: TGTGCCAGCAGATTCCAGGGGGGTAGCAATCAGCCCCAGCATTTT.

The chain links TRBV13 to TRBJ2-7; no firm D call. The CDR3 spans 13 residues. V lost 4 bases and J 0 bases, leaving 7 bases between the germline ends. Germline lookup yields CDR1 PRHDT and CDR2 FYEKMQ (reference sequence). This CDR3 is CASSSGTSYEQYF. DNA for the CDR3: TGTGCCAGCAGCTCCGGTACCTCCTACGAGCAGTACTTC.

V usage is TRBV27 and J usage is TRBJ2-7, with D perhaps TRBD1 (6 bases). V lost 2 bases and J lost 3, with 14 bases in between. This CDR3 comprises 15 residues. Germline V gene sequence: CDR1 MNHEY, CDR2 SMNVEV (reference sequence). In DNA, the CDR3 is TGTGCCAGCAGTTTAGAACAGGGTTCTTTCTACGAGCAGTACTTC. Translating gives CASSLEQGSFYEQYF.

The CDR3 region is CASSLRGVPFGYGYTF. The DNA for the CDR3 is TGTGCCAGCAGTTTACGGGGGGTACCCTTTGGCTATGGCTACACCTTC. The genes are TRBV28 and TRBJ1-2, with a possible D match to TRBD1 (5 bases). The CDR3 contains 16 residues. Per the germline V gene, CDR1 is MDHEN and CDR2 is SYDVKM. Trimming left V 2 bases short and J 4 bases short, with 17 bases between.

Here the CDR3 reads CASSTTSSGGSYEQYF. The CDR3 DNA follows: TGTGCCAGCAGCACTACGAGTAGCGGGGGGTCCTACGAGCAGTACTTC. The J gene is TRBJ2-7, the V gene TRBV7-9, with 10 bases that match TRBD2. Germline V lookup: CDR1 SEHNR, CDR2 FQNEAQ (reference sequence). This CDR3 has 16 residues. J was trimmed by 1 base and V by 5 bases; bases with no gene match: 8.

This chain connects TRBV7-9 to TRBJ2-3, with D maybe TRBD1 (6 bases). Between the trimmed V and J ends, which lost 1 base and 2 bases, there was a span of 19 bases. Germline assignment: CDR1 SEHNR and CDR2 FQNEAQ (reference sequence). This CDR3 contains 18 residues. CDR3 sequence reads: CASSLVRTGTRYTDTQYF. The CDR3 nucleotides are TGTGCCAGCAGCTTAGTTAGGACCGGGACAAGATACACAGATACGCAGTATTTT.

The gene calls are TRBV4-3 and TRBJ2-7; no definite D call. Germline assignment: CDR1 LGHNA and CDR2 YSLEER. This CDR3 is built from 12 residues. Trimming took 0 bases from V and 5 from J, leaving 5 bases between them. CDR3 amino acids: CASSQDRDEQYF. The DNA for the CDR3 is TGCGCCAGCAGCCAAGATCGGGACGAGCAGTACTTC.

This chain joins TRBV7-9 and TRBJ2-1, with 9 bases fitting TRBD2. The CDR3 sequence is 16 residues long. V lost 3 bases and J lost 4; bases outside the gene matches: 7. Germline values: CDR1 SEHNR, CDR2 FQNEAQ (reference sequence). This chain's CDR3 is CASSFGLAGPYNEQFF. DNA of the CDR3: TGTGCCAGCAGCTTTGGCCTAGCGGGACCTTACAATGAGCAGTTCTTC.

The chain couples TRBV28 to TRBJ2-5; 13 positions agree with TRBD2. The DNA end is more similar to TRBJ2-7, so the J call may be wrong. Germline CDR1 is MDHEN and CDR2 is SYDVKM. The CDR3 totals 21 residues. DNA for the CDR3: TGTGCCAGCAGTTTCCCACTCAGCTTAGGACTAGCGGGAGATGGTACCTACGAGCAGTACTTC. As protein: CASSFPLSLGLAGDGTYEQYF.

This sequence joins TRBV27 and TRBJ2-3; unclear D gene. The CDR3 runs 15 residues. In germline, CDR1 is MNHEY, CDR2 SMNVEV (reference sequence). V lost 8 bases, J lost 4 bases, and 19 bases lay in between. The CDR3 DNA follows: TGTGCCAGCCACCCCGCCGAGGCCGGCCCAGATACGCAGTATTTT. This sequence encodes CASHPAEAGPDTQYF.

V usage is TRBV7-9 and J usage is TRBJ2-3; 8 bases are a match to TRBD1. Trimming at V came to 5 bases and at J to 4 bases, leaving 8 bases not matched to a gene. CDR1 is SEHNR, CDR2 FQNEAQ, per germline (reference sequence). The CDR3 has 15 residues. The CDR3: CASSATGVVADTQYF. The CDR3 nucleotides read TGTGCCAGCAGCGCGACAGGGGTCGTCGCAGATACGCAGTATTTT.

The CDR3: CSVGQGGTEAFF. The CDR3 DNA sequence: TGCAGCGTTGGACAGGGAGGCACTGAAGCTTTCTTT. The chain combines TRBV29-1 with TRBJ1-1; 7 bases are shared with TRBD1. The CDR3 is 12 residues long. CDR1 and CDR2 from the germline V gene are SQVTM and ANQGSEA. With V trimmed by 4 bases and J by 4 bases, 3 bases remained unmatched.